This is a list of T cell receptor beta chains from one sample in a study of blood T cell repertoires in COVID-19. Using immunoSEQ multiplex PCR, the repertoire was profiled, and TCRdb retains in-frame clones only, with some absent. The data show about 160,000 clones, roughly 71% seen once. Sequencing used peripheral blood. The receptors stem from a woman of 80 years or more with acute or convalescent COVID-19. CDR3s include the opening cysteine and the closing phenylalanine or tryptophan. A D gene is named only where the DNA matches it firmly. Size is stated for part of the rows, as once, few or many counts, or as a class when the clone is expanded.

clone_size	v_call	d_call	j_call	cdr3_aa	cdr3_nt
-	TRBV5-6	-	TRBJ1-6	CASSLGTGSLASPLHF	TGTGCCAGCAGCTTAGGCACAGGGAGTTTGGCTTCACCCCTCCACTTT
-	TRBV29-1	-	TRBJ1-2	CSVGLAGEVGYGYTF	TGCAGCGTGGGTCTGGCAGGGGAAGTAGGCTATGGCTACACCTTC
-	TRBV15	TRBD1	TRBJ1-1	CATSRDNRGTTEAFF	TGTGCCACCAGCAGAGATAACAGGGGAACGACTGAAGCTTTCTTT
-	TRBV19	-	TRBJ2-3	CASSKAGSTDTQYF	TGTGCCAGTAGTAAGGCGGGGAGCACAGATACGCAGTATTTT
once	TRBV5-1	TRBD1	TRBJ2-5	CASSATGGQETQYF	TGCGCCAGCAGCGCGACAGGGGGGCAAGAGACCCAGTACTTC
few	TRBV30	-	TRBJ1-2	CAWSKYRVSNYGYTF	TGTGCCTGGAGCAAGTACAGGGTCTCCAACTATGGCTACACCTTC
-	TRBV15	-	TRBJ1-1	CATSRDRGNTEAFF	TGTGCCACCAGCAGAGATAGAGGTAACACTGAAGCTTTCTTT
-	TRBV15	-	TRBJ2-1	CATSRDLEEQFF	TGTGCCACCAGCAGAGATTTAGAGGAGCAGTTCTTC
-	TRBV2	-	TRBJ1-4	CASTDSVNEKLFF	TGTGCCAGCACGGACAGTGTTAATGAAAAACTGTTTTTT
-	TRBV11-1	TRBD1	TRBJ2-3	CASSLDQGATDTQYF	TGTGCCAGCAGCTTAGATCAGGGGGCAACAGATACGCAGTATTTT
-	TRBV19	-	TRBJ2-5	CASSIKSVQETQYF	TGTGCCAGTAGTATAAAGAGCGTTCAAGAGACCCAGTACTTC
-	TRBV6-5	TRBD1	TRBJ2-1	CASGQVRNEQFF	TGTGCCAGCGGACAGGTACGCAATGAGCAGTTCTTC
-	TRBV18	-	TRBJ1-3	CASSPLERNSGNTIYF	TGTGCCAGCTCACCACTCGAGCGGAACTCTGGAAACACCATATATTTT
-	TRBV28	-	TRBJ1-2	CASSLFQGPSYTF	TGTGCCAGCAGTTTGTTCCAGGGGCCTAGCTACACCTTC
-	TRBV4-2	TRBD2	TRBJ2-1	CASSQDVAGGGIVSYNEQFF	TGTGCCAGCAGCCAAGACGTAGCGGGAGGGGGGATCGTCTCCTACAATGAGCAGTTCTTC
-	TRBV7-9	TRBD1	TRBJ1-4	CASSPGTGPGYEKLFF	TGTGCCAGCAGCCCCGGGACAGGCCCTGGGTATGAAAAACTGTTTTTT
-	TRBV16	-	TRBJ1-6	CASSPRSGQPLHF	TGTGCCAGCAGCCCTCGCTCAGGGCAACCCCTCCACTTT
-	TRBV7-6	-	TRBJ1-5	CASSSARNQPQHF	TGTGCCAGCAGCTCCGCCCGGAATCAGCCCCAGCATTTT
-	TRBV2	-	TRBJ1-1	CASRKIQSGEAFF	TGTGCCAGCAGAAAGATTCAGAGCGGAGAAGCTTTCTTT
-	TRBV2	TRBD1	TRBJ2-7	CASKLTGGQIPYEQYF	TGTGCCAGCAAACTCACAGGGGGCCAAATCCCCTACGAGCAGTACTTC
-	TRBV7-2	-	TRBJ2-1	CASSWQTGSYNEQFF	TGTGCCAGCAGCTGGCAGACGGGGTCCTACAATGAGCAGTTCTTC
-	TRBV7-2	-	TRBJ2-1	CASSFSASVGYNEQFF	TGTGCCAGCAGCTTTAGTGCTAGCGTGGGGTACAATGAGCAGTTCTTC